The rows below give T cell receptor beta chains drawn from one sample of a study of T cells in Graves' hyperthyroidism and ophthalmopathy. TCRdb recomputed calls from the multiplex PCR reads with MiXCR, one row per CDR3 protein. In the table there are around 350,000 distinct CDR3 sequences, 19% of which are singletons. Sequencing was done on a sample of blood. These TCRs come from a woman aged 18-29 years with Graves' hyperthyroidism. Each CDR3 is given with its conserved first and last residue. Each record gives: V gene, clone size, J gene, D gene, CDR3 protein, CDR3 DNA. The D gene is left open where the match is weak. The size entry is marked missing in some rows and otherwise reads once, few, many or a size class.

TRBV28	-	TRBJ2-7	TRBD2	CASSLGAGGPQEQYF	TGTGCCAGCAGTTTGGGAGCGGGAGGGCCGCAGGAGCAGTACTTC
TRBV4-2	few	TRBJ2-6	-	CASSQGGGSGANVLTF	TGTGCCAGCAGCCAGGGAGGGGGGTCTGGGGCCAACGTCCTGACTTTC
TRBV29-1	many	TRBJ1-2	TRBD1	CSVEGRDRSRGANYGYTF	TGCAGCGTTGAAGGCCGGGACAGGTCGCGGGGAGCTAACTATGGCTACACCTTC
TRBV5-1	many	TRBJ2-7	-	CASSLDSSSFYEQYF	TGCGCCAGCAGCTTGGATTCCAGTTCTTTCTACGAGCAGTACTTC
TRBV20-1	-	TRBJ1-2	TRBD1	CSAVRDRNNYGYTF	TGCAGTGCTGTCCGGGACAGGAATAACTATGGCTACACCTTC
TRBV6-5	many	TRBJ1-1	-	CASRGHFGPREAFF	TGTGCCAGCCGCGGACATTTCGGGCCCCGTGAAGCTTTCTTT
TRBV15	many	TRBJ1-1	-	CATSRDKLSGIAEAFF	TGTGCCACCAGCAGAGATAAGTTGTCGGGGATCGCTGAAGCTTTCTTT
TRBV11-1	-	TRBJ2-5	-	CASSLSADFMETQYF	TGTGCCAGCAGCTTAAGCGCCGACTTCATGGAGACCCAGTACTTC
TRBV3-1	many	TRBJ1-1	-	CASSPGTGAGTEAFF	TGTGCCAGCAGCCCGGGGACGGGGGCGGGGACTGAAGCTTTCTTT
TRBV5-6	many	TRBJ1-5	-	CASSLARPGAIHQPQHF	TGTGCCAGCAGCTTGGCCCGGCCAGGGGCGATTCATCAGCCCCAGCATTTT
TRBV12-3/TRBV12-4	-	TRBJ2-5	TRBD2	CASSPGLAVPQTQYF	TGTGCCAGCAGTCCGGGACTAGCGGTCCCTCAGACCCAGTACTTC
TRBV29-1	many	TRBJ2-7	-	CSVAGAPYEQYF	TGCAGCGTTGCAGGGGCGCCCTACGAGCAGTACTTC
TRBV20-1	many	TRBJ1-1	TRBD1	CSAKLSTGVGWAEAFF	TGCAGTGCTAAACTAAGTACAGGGGTCGGTTGGGCTGAAGCTTTCTTT
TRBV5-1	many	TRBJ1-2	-	CASRTDTNYGYTF	TGCGCCAGCAGGACGGACACTAACTATGGCTACACCTTC
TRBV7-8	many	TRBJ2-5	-	CASSLSPEETQYF	TGTGCCAGCAGCTTATCACCAGAAGAGACCCAGTACTTC
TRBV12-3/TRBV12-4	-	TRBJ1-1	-	CASTQAHSVGACF	TGTGCCAGCACCCAGGCGCACAGCGTGGGCGCTTGCTTT
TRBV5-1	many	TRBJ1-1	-	CASSLGRDTEAFF	TGTGCCAGCAGTTTGGGGAGGGACACTGAAGCTTTCTTT
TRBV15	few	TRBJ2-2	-	CATSRPTGGRTGELFF	TGTGCCACCAGCAGACCTACCGGGGGGCGCACCGGGGAGCTGTTTTTT
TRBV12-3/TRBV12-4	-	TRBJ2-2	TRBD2	CASSPPSGGFTGELFF	TGTGCCAGCAGTCCCCCTAGCGGGGGGTTCACCGGGGAGCTGTTTTTT
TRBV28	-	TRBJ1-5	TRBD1	CASSPVDRGRNQPQHF	TGTGCCAGCAGCCCGGTGGACAGGGGTCGCAATCAGCCCCAGCATTTT
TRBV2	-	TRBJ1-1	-	CASNSRGVYTEAFF	TGTGCCAGCAACTCTCGGGGTGTGTACACTGAAGCTTTCTTT
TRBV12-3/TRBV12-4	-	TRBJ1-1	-	CASSPLGRSTEAFF	TGTGCCAGCAGTCCCCTCGGCAGGAGCACTGAAGCTTTCTTT
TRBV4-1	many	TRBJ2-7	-	CASSRLSPGGKQYF	TGCGCCAGCAGCCGCCTGAGCCCCGGGGGAAAGCAGTACTTC
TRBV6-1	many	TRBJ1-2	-	CASSVSRTGIYGYTF	TGTGCCAGCAGTGTGTCCAGGACCGGCATCTATGGCTACACCTTC
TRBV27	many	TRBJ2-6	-	CASSFDRDRSGANVLTF	TGTGCCAGCAGTTTTGATAGGGATCGCTCTGGGGCCAACGTCCTGACTTTC
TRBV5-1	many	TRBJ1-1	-	CASSLGYGTEAFF	TGCGCCAGCAGCTTGGGTTACGGCACTGAAGCTTTCTTT
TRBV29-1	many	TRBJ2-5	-	CSVGPYQETQYF	TGCAGCGTCGGACCCTACCAAGAGACCCAGTACTTC
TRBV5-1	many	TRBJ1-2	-	CASSPRATENYGYTF	TGCGCCAGCAGCCCCAGGGCCACGGAAAACTATGGCTACACCTTC
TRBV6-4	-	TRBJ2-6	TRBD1	CASSDGQGRRTISGANVLTF	TGTGCCAGCAGTGACGGACAGGGGCGCCGAACCATCTCTGGGGCCAACGTCCTGACTTTC
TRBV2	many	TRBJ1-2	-	CASSGFRDSKVGGYTF	TGTGCCAGCAGTGGATTCCGGGACTCAAAAGTGGGGGGCTACACCTTC
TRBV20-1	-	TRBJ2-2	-	CSARGTAIANTGELFF	TGCAGTGCTAGAGGGACAGCGATCGCGAACACCGGGGAGCTGTTTTTT
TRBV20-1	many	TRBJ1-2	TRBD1	CSARDNDPGQVYGYTF	TGCAGTGCTAGAGATAACGACCCCGGACAGGTCTATGGCTACACCTTC
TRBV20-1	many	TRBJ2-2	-	CSAWRDMNTGELFF	TGCAGTGCTTGGCGGGACATGAACACCGGGGAGCTGTTTTTT
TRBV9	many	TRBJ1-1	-	CASSPWDNLNTEAFF	TGTGCCAGCAGCCCATGGGACAACCTGAACACTGAAGCTTTCTTT
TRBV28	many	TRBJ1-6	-	CASSLKAGVLSSYNSPLHF	TGTGCCAGCAGTTTAAAGGCGGGCGTCCTTAGCTCCTATAATTCACCCCTCCACTTT
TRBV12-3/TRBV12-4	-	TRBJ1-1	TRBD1	CASSADRGRAFF	TGTGCCAGCAGTGCCGACAGGGGTCGAGCTTTCTTT
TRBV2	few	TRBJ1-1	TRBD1	CAAKETGYGTEAFF	TGTGCCGCGAAGGAGACAGGGTACGGCACTGAAGCTTTCTTT
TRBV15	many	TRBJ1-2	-	CATGGRNYGYTF	TGTGCCACCGGGGGGCGAAACTATGGCTACACCTTC
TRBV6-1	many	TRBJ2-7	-	CASGGGPGYEQYF	TGTGCCAGCGGGGGTGGGCCGGGCTACGAGCAGTACTTC
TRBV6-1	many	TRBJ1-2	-	CAGREQTNYGYTF	TGTGCCGGCAGGGAACAGACTAACTATGGCTACACCTTC
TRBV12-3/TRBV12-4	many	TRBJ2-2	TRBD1	CASRRSRGRRTGELFF	TGTGCCAGCAGACGTAGCAGGGGGCGGCGGACCGGGGAGCTGTTTTTT